Shown below are 17 T cell receptor beta chains from a single sample sequenced in a study of cytomegalovirus exposure and HLA in healthy donors. PCR amplification relied on 60 Vbeta primers (plus 13 Jbeta primers). Assay used: immunoSEQ multiplex PCR; TCRdb lists only in-frame clones, some missing. This table holds some 130,000 clones, over 75% found once. Sample: PBMCs. The receptors come from a woman aged 50 to 60 in good health and CMV-seropositive.

This clone came up a few times. The CDR3 sequence is CASSMGQESDGYTF. The CDR3 nucleotides read TGTGCCAGCAGCATGGGACAGGAGAGTGATGGCTACACCTTC. The chain joins TRBV6-6 to TRBJ1-2, with 8 bases identical to TRBD1. Trimming removed 6 bases from V and 6 bases from J; junction bases left unmatched: 9. Germline CDR1 and CDR2: MNHNY and SVGAGI (reference sequence). The CDR3 runs 14 residues.

The sample holds a few counts of this clone. The chain links TRBV13 to TRBJ1-4; 7 bases align to TRBD1. The J segment lost 8 bases and the V segment lost 5 bases, leaving 2 bases of the junction unmatched. The CDR3 has 12 residues. The germline CDR1 and CDR2 sequences are PRHDT and FYEKMQ (reference sequence). Here the CDR3 reads CASSRQGEKLFF. DNA for the CDR3: TGTGCCAGCAGCCGACAGGGCGAAAAACTGTTTTTT.

This rearrangement joins TRBV18 to TRBJ1-1; possible D gene TRBD1, 5 bases. The CDR3 has 13 residues. The V end lost 4 bases, the J end lost 2 bases, and 8 bases lay between the germline ends. The germline CDR1 and CDR2 sequences are KGHSH and LQKENI. The CDR3 protein is CASSQTANTEAFF. The CDR3 region has the DNA TGTGCCAGCTCACAGACAGCTAACACTGAAGCTTTCTTT.

The chain has TRBV13 and TRBJ1-1, with TRBD1 matching 9 bases. J was trimmed by 0 bases and V by 4 bases; bases with no gene match: 6. Germline V gene sequence: CDR1 PRHDT, CDR2 FYEKMQ (reference sequence). The CDR3 runs to 16 residues. The chain's CDR3 is CASSSGTGYLNTEAFF. As DNA, the CDR3 is TGTGCCAGCAGCTCAGGGACAGGGTACTTGAACACTGAAGCTTTCTTT.

This sequence joins TRBV1 and TRBJ2-3; the table names TRBD2, a call not compared with the DNA. TRBV1 is deemed a pseudogene. The CDR3 sequence is 14 residues long. The CDR3 nucleotides are TGCACCAGCAGCCAACCTCATTCACGGGATACGCAGTATTTT. Amino acid sequence: CTSSQPHSRDTQYF.

V is TRBV28 and J is TRBJ1-2; 8 bases line up with TRBD1. Unmatched junction bases numbered 9, after V lost 6 bases and J lost 12 bases. This CDR3 has 12 amino acids. From germline, CDR1 is MDHEN and CDR2 SYDVKM. The CDR3 is CASRPQDREHTF. The CDR3 nucleotides are TGTGCCAGCAGACCGCAGGACAGGGAACACACCTTC.

The chain joins TRBV6-5 to TRBJ2-7, with 9 bases matching TRBD1. V dropped 4 bases and J dropped 4; count of bases not matched to a gene: 8. The CDR3 contains 15 residues. CDR1 is MNHEY and CDR2 is SVGAGI in the germline V gene. CDR3 amino acids: CASSSQTGGLYEQYF. DNA for the CDR3: TGTGCCAGCAGTTCGCAGACAGGGGGGTTGTACGAGCAGTACTTC.

V usage is TRBV2 and J usage is TRBJ2-3; D call uncertain. Germline V gene lookup returns CDR1 SNHLY and CDR2 FYNNEI. Trimming removed 1 base at V and 5 bases at J, with 7 bases between. The CDR3 has 13 residues. The chain's CDR3 is CASSEVSVDTQYF. Written as DNA, the CDR3 is TGTGCCAGCAGTGAAGTGTCGGTAGATACGCAGTATTTT.

V usage is TRBV6-5 and J usage is TRBJ2-7; D is unclear. Germline assignment: CDR1 MNHEY and CDR2 SVGAGI. The CDR3 is 15 amino acids. V lost 0 bases to trimming and J lost 2 bases, with 11 bases between them. The CDR3 DNA reads as TGTGCCAGCAGTTACTCGTTTACTACCCCCTACGAGCAGTACTTC. This translates into CASSYSFTTPYEQYF.

This rearrangement joins TRBV9 to TRBJ2-3; D gene unclear. Germline V gene lookup returns CDR1 SGDLS and CDR2 YYNGEE. V was trimmed by 0 bases and J by 7 bases, leaving 6 bases between them. The CDR3 totals 12 residues. The DNA for the CDR3 is TGTGCCAGCAGCGTAGGGGCCCATACGCAGTATTTT. This codes for CASSVGAHTQYF.

The CDR3 protein is CAWSGTGTEKLFF. The CDR3 nucleotides read TGTGCCTGGAGTGGTACAGGGACTGAAAAACTGTTTTTT. The rearrangement links TRBV30 to TRBJ1-4; D is perhaps TRBD1 (6 bases). Germline V CDR1 and CDR2: GTSNPN, SVGIG (reference sequence). This CDR3 contains 13 residues. Trimming removed 1 base from V and 7 bases from J, with 10 bases in between.

This rearrangement joins TRBV19 to TRBJ1-1, with D perhaps TRBD1 (6 bases). The CDR3 totals 12 residues. The germline CDR1 and CDR2 sequences are LNHDA and SQIVND (reference sequence). The CDR3 region is CASEGEERQAFF. In DNA form, the CDR3 reads TGTGCGAGTGAGGGGGAAGAGAGGCAAGCTTTCTTT.

V is TRBV7-9 and J is TRBJ2-1; TRBD2 matches at 10 bases. Germline V gene sequence: CDR1 SEHNR, CDR2 FQNEAQ (reference sequence). Trimming cost V 2 bases and J 2 bases; bases outside gene matches: 0. The CDR3 has 15 residues. In DNA, the CDR3 is TGTGCCAGCAGCTTAAGCGGGGGGGCCTACAATGAGCAGTTCTTC. Its protein is CASSLSGGAYNEQFF.

The rearrangement joins TRBV7-6 to TRBJ2-3; TRBD1 is a possible D gene (5 bases). The CDR3 totals 14 residues. Trimming stripped 3 bases from V and 2 bases from J, with 9 bases between. The germline gives CDR1 SGHVS, CDR2 FNYEAQ. CDR3 sequence reads: CASSLAGFTDTQYF. CDR3 sequence (DNA): TGTGCCAGCAGCTTGGCAGGGTTCACAGATACGCAGTATTTT.

The gene calls are TRBV7-2 and TRBJ2-1; tentatively, D is TRBD2 (5 bases). The CDR3 covers 14 residues. V was pared by 5 bases and J by 8 bases, with 16 bases between. Germline V lookup: CDR1 SGHTA, CDR2 FQGNSA. Here the CDR3 reads CASSPGLGSYEQFF. The CDR3, as DNA: TGTGCCAGCAGCCCCGGACTGGGGTCCTATGAGCAGTTCTTC.

This chain connects TRBV7-2 to TRBJ2-7; D is uncertain. There are 12 residues in the CDR3. Trimming shortened V by 10 bases and J by 0 bases, and 10 bases separated the two germline ends. From germline, CDR1 is SGHTA and CDR2 FQGNSA. CDR3 nucleotide sequence: TGTGCCACGGAGCTAGTCTCCTACGAGCAGTACTTC. It is translated as CATELVSYEQYF.

V gene TRBV6-6 combines with J gene TRBJ1-1; D is possibly TRBD1 (5 bases). The ends were cut back, 2 bases at V and 5 bases at J, with 9 bases in the middle. The CDR3 sequence is 13 residues long. Germline CDR1 MNHNY, CDR2 SVGAGI (reference sequence). The CDR3 sequence: CASSYGGKTEAFF. CDR3 coding DNA: TGTGCCAGCAGTTACGGGGGGAAGACTGAAGCTTTCTTT.